Below, one TCR beta chain is given with its context. In the original workflow: Amplifying reference gene primers gave estimates of nucleated cell counts. Sequenced by immunoSEQ multiplex PCR; TCRdb stores in-frame clones only, minus some. The D gene and trimming were derived from the DNA, and the V and J assignments and clone size from that table. The table includes 95,000 to 100,000 clones, more than 70% detected once. This entry is derived from a study of blood T cell repertoires in COVID-19. As for the study in general: The samples span acute and convalescent COVID-19 from the United States, Italy and Spain. T cells, B-cell-depleted T cells, or PBMCs supplied cDNA or gDNA.

The V and J ends lost 0 bases and 8 bases, in that order; junction bases with no gene match: 4. Per germline, CDR1 SGHRS and CDR2 YFSETQ. The CDR3 consists of 14 residues. The chain employs TRBV5-1 and TRBJ1-4; TRBD1 matches at 7 bases. Sequencing was done on a sample of peripheral blood. This clonotype was sampled from a woman in her 30s with acute or convalescent COVID-19. The CDR3 sequence: CASSLEQGREKLFF. The CDR3 coding sequence is TGCGCCAGCAGCTTGGAACAGGGGAGGGAAAAACTGTTTTTT.